This T cell receptor (beta chain) was recovered during a study of blood T cell repertoires in COVID-19. On the study more broadly: Acute and convalescent COVID-19 specimens originated in the United States, Italy and Spain.

TCRdb's copy holds only in-frame clones and misses some; the assay was immunoSEQ multiplex PCR. Of roughly 480,000 clones in the sample, roughly nine tenths were seen once. Germline CDR1 SNHLY, CDR2 FYNNEI. The junction had 2 bases not matched to a gene; V was cut back by 3 bases and J by 6 bases. The CDR3 extends over 12 amino acids. The material sequenced was peripheral blood. The genes are TRBV2 and TRBJ2-7; 7 bases line up with TRBD1. The sequence was obtained from a man aged 18 to 35 with COVID-19, enrolled during active disease. CDR3 amino acids: CASSDYRGEQYF. The CDR3 region has the DNA TGTGCCAGCAGTGACTACAGGGGCGAGCAGTACTTC.